This passage covers 27 T cell receptor beta chains from one sample sequenced in a study of cytomegalovirus exposure and HLA in healthy donors. Use of 60 Vbeta and 13 Jbeta primers characterized the PCR. The repertoire was sequenced with immunoSEQ multiplex PCR; TCRdb's copy has only in-frame clones and lacks some. The profile shows about 200,000 clones, roughly 84% of them singletons. Sequencing was carried out using PBMCs. The receptors come from a man aged 50 or older in good health and CMV-seronegative.

This chain links TRBV4-2 with TRBJ2-3; D remains ambiguous. Germline-derived CDR1 and CDR2 are LGHNA and YNFKEQ. This CDR3 contains 13 residues. The V end was cut by 2 bases, the J end by 5 bases, with 8 bases between. CDR3 in DNA: TGTGCCAGCAGCCAACCTAAGATAGATACGCAGTATTTT. It translates to CASSQPKIDTQYF.

V usage is TRBV27 and J usage is TRBJ2-7; no clear D gene. CDR1 and CDR2 from the germline V gene are MNHEY and SMNVEV (reference sequence). The CDR3 extends over 13 amino acids. Trimming pared 3 bases from V and 10 bases from J, leaving 16 bases between. This CDR3 is CASSLRYDRAQYF. In DNA form, the CDR3 reads TGTGCCAGCAGTTTGAGGTATGATAGAGCACAGTACTTC.

The CDR3: CASSSTGIFSYEQYF. The CDR3 DNA follows: TGTGCCAGCAGCTCTACAGGGATCTTCTCCTACGAGCAGTACTTC. The J gene is TRBJ2-7, the V gene TRBV5-6; possible D gene TRBD1, 6 bases. The V gene's germline CDR1 is SGHDT and CDR2 YYEEEE. The CDR3 is made up of 15 amino acids. V dropped 3 bases and J dropped 0 bases, with 13 bases sitting between them.

The chain carries TRBV5-5 and TRBJ1-5; a possible D gene is TRBD1 (5 bases). Trimming pared 4 bases from V and 7 bases from J, leaving 18 bases between. Germline CDR1 reads SGHKS; CDR2 reads YYEKEE (reference sequence). The CDR3 covers 15 residues. The CDR3 loop reads CASSRQPGEYQPQHF. DNA of the CDR3: TGTGCCAGCAGCCGCCAGCCGGGGGAATACCAGCCCCAGCATTTT.

The chain uses TRBV12-5 and TRBJ2-1, with D perhaps TRBD2 (5 bases). The germline V gene has CDR1 LGHNT and CDR2 FRNRAP. With 7 bases removed from V and 6 bases from J, the gap between germline ends came to 10 bases. The CDR3 loop spans 12 amino acids. CDR3 sequence: CASAWAGNEQFF. DNA for the CDR3: TGTGCTAGTGCGTGGGCGGGCAATGAGCAGTTCTTC.

The chain is built from TRBV19 and TRBJ1-2, with 9 nucleotides matching TRBD1. Germline V gene lookup returns CDR1 LNHDA and CDR2 SQIVND (reference sequence). This CDR3 is built from 14 residues. The V segment lost 6 bases and the J segment 0 bases; nucleotides outside the gene matches: 2. In nucleotides, the CDR3 is TGTGCCAGTAGCAGGACAGGGGCTAACTATGGCTACACCTTC. It translates to CASSRTGANYGYTF.

This sequence joins TRBV28 and TRBJ1-2, with 9 bases matching TRBD1. This CDR3 region has 15 residues. Losses at the gene ends were 5 bases for V and 7 bases for J; bases not matched to a gene: 11. CDR1 is MDHEN, CDR2 SYDVKM, per germline. The CDR3 DNA reads TGTGCCAGCAGTGCATTCCACAGGGGGCTGGGTGGCTACACCTTC. Residues: CASSAFHRGLGGYTF.

The chain recombines TRBV27 with TRBJ2-7; TRBD1 matches at 7 bases. Germline loops: CDR1 MNHEY, CDR2 SMNVEV (reference sequence). With 3 bases clipped from V and 3 bases from J, the junction kept 8 bases outside the gene matches. This CDR3 spans 15 amino acids. The CDR3 DNA follows: TGTGCCAGCAGTTTCCTCCGGGACAGATTCTACGAGCAGTACTTC. This translates into CASSFLRDRFYEQYF.

This chain links TRBV7-8 with TRBJ2-1; no clear D gene. V was trimmed by 5 bases and J by 0 bases, leaving 11 bases between them. The CDR3 totals 15 residues. Looked up from germline, CDR1 is SGHVS and CDR2 is FQNEAQ. In DNA, the CDR3 is TGTGCCAGCAGCCCTTCGACTGGCTCCTACAATGAGCAGTTCTTC. The encoded protein is CASSPSTGSYNEQFF.

The chain couples TRBV5-1 to TRBJ2-5; TRBD2 aligns across 11 bases. The J call could be wrong; TRBJ2-7 is a better fit for the DNA end. Per germline, CDR1 SGHRS and CDR2 YFSETQ. The CDR3 is 16 residues long. The CDR3 here is CASSSQTSGIRAEQYF. Written as DNA, the CDR3 is TGCGCCAGCAGCTCCCAGACTAGCGGGATTAGGGCCGAGCAGTACTTC.

V is TRBV9 and J is TRBJ2-5; D not resolved. Germline values: CDR1 SGDLS, CDR2 YYNGEE. The CDR3 spans 13 residues. V lost 4 bases and J 1 base, leaving 8 bases between the germline ends. In nucleotides, the CDR3 is TGTGCCAGCAGCACAGACCGCCAAGAGACCCAGTACTTC. This gives the protein CASSTDRQETQYF.

The chain links TRBV28 to TRBJ2-1, with 9 nucleotides matching TRBD2. Germline-derived CDR1 and CDR2 are MDHEN and SYDVKM. The CDR3 totals 18 residues. The junction had 25 bases not matched to a gene; V was cut back by 9 bases and J by 10 bases. CDR3: CASETGLAGTLASVEQFF. CDR3 sequence (DNA): TGTGCCAGTGAAACCGGGCTAGCGGGGACCCTGGCGTCCGTGGAGCAGTTCTTC.

J is TRBJ2-5 and V is TRBV7-6; TRBD1 matches at 7 bases. Germline CDR1 is SGHVS and CDR2 is FNYEAQ. This CDR3 is 15 amino acids long. With 5 bases clipped from V and 1 base from J, the junction kept 7 bases outside the gene matches. The CDR3 loop reads CASSGRGYLQETQYF. DNA for the CDR3: TGTGCCAGCAGCGGCAGGGGGTACCTCCAAGAGACCCAGTACTTC. The whole variable domain, remainder taken from reference TRBV7-6 and TRBJ2-5, is GAGVSQSPRYKVTKRGQDVALRCDPISGHVSLYWYRQALGQGPEFLTYFNYEAQQDKSGLPNDRFSAERPEGSISTLTIQRTEQRDSAMYRCASSGRGYLQETQYFGPGTRLLVL.

In DNA, the CDR3 is TGCGCCAGCAGTTTGACTCCAGGGGACAATCAGCCCCAGCATTTT. This sequence encodes CASSLTPGDNQPQHF. The chain recombines TRBV5-1 with TRBJ1-5; D may be TRBD1 (6 bases). The length of the CDR3 is 15 residues. Germline CDR1 reads SGHRS; CDR2 reads YFSETQ. The V gene lost 5 bases and the J gene lost 3 bases, with 15 bases spanning the gap.

The rearrangement joins TRBV28 to TRBJ1-2; 10 positions agree with TRBD1. Germline CDR1 reads MDHEN; CDR2 reads SYDVKM. CDR3 length: 14 residues. V shed 6 bases and J 5 bases; nucleotides not matched to a gene: 6. CDR3 protein: CASSPADRGYGYTF. The CDR3 DNA reads as TGTGCCAGCAGCCCCGCGGACAGGGGGTATGGCTACACCTTC.

The genes are TRBV25-1 and TRBJ1-4; weak D call: TRBD1 (5 bases). The germline gives CDR1 MGHDK, CDR2 SYGVNS. The CDR3 has 13 residues. V lost 6 bases, J lost 5 bases, and 10 bases lay in between. CDR3 DNA sequence: TGTGCCAGCAGAACGACAGAAAATGAAAAACTGTTTTTT. It encodes CASRTTENEKLFF.

The chain combines TRBV20-1 with TRBJ2-1; a weak D match, TRBD2 (6 bases). Trimming stripped 7 bases from V and 8 bases from J, with 12 bases between. The CDR3 runs to 11 residues. Germline loops: CDR1 DFQATT, CDR2 SNEGSKA (reference sequence). CDR3 residues: CSDATGDEQFF. In nucleotides, the CDR3 is TGCAGTGACGCCACGGGGGATGAGCAGTTCTTC.

Only a few counts were recorded for this clone. The V and J genes are TRBV28 and TRBJ1-2, with 8 bases identical to TRBD1. Looked up from germline, CDR1 is MDHEN and CDR2 is SYDVKM. The ends lost 6 bases at V and 3 bases at J; junction bases unmatched: 3. CDR3 size: 13 residues. DNA for the CDR3: TGTGCCAGCAGGCAGGGACAGGACTATGGCTACACCTTC. This encodes CASRQGQDYGYTF.

This chain connects TRBV5-6 to TRBJ2-3, with D maybe TRBD2 (5 bases). The CDR3 extends over 16 amino acids. V was trimmed by 4 bases and J by 0 bases, leaving 15 bases between them. CDR1 is SGHDT and CDR2 is YYEEEE in the germline V gene. The CDR3 loop reads CASSGLLGPSTDTQYF. CDR3 DNA: TGTGCCAGCAGCGGGCTACTAGGTCCTAGCACAGATACGCAGTATTTT.

V is TRBV9 and J is TRBJ2-2; TRBD2 is a possible D gene (5 bases). Trimming left V 0 bases short and J 3 bases short, with 9 bases between. The CDR3 is 15 residues long. Germline V gives CDR1 SGDLS, CDR2 YYNGEE. This CDR3 is CASSVEQRHTGELFF. The CDR3 nucleotides are TGTGCCAGCAGCGTAGAGCAGCGGCACACCGGGGAGCTGTTTTTT.

The V call is TRBV7-3, the J call TRBJ2-1; 11 nucleotides match TRBD2. Germline trimming cut 2 bases from V and 8 bases from J; bases unmatched to any gene: 11. Looked up from germline, CDR1 is SGHTA and CDR2 is FQGTGA. This CDR3 contains 17 residues. Here the CDR3 DNA reads TGTGCCAGCAGCTTATTAGCGGGGGGGACTGTTTGGGATGAGCAGTTCTTC. Translating it yields CASSLLAGGTVWDEQFF.

The chain has TRBV19 and TRBJ2-1; weak D call: TRBD1 (5 bases). V was clipped by 4 bases and J by 1 base, with 8 bases between them. CDR3 length: 14 residues. CDR1 LNHDA and CDR2 SQIVND come from the germline V gene (reference sequence). The CDR3 DNA follows: TGTGCCAGTAGTAGGGGCTGGTCCTACAATGAGCAGTTCTTC. As protein: CASSRGWSYNEQFF. The whole variable domain, remainder taken from reference TRBV19 and TRBJ2-1, is DGGITQSPKYLFRKEGQNVTLSCEQNLNHDAMYWYRQDPGQGLRLIYYSQIVNDFQKGDIAEGYSVSREKKESFPLTVTSAQKNPTAFYLCASSRGWSYNEQFFGPGTRLTVL.

This clone was observed once. V gene TRBV29-1 combines with J gene TRBJ1-2; weak D call: TRBD1 (5 bases). V gave up 2 bases and J gave up 4 bases, with 11 bases separating them. The CDR3 has 13 amino acids. Per the germline V gene, CDR1 is SQVTM and CDR2 is ANQGSEA. For the CDR3, the DNA is TGCAGCGTTGAACCGGGGGATGGCTATGGCTACACCTTC. Protein: CSVEPGDGYGYTF. Supplemented by reference TRBV29-1 and TRBJ1-2, the full variable domain reads SAVISQKPSRDICQRGTSLTIQCQVDSQVTMMFWYRQQPGQSLTLIATANQGSEATYESGFVIDKFPISRPNLTFSTLTVSNMSPEDSSIYLCSVEPGDGYGYTFGSGTRLTVV.

V and J are TRBV7-9 and TRBJ1-2; a possible D gene is TRBD1 (5 bases). The V gene lost 5 bases and the J gene lost 7 bases, with 11 bases spanning the gap. The CDR3 consists of 12 residues. Germline V gives CDR1 SEHNR, CDR2 FQNEAQ (reference sequence). The DNA for the CDR3 is TGTGCCAGCAGCGTAGGACAAGGTGGCTACACCTTC. It encodes CASSVGQGGYTF.

The chain uses TRBV18 and TRBJ2-3; 8 nucleotides line up with TRBD1. CDR1 and CDR2 (germline): KGHSH, LQKENI. CDR3 size: 15 residues. V lost 3 bases and J lost 2; bases outside the gene matches: 4. The CDR3 spells CASSPGQGPTDTQYF. The CDR3 bases are TGTGCCAGCTCACCCGGACAGGGTCCCACAGATACGCAGTATTTT. Complete variable domain (other parts from reference TRBV18 and TRBJ2-3): NAGVMQNPRHLVRRRGQEARLRCSPMKGHSHVYWYRQLPEEGLKFMVYLQKENIIDESGMPKERFSAEFPKEGPSILRIQQVVRGDSAAYFCASSPGQGPTDTQYFGPGTRLTVL.

The rearrangement uses TRBV4-2 and TRBJ1-1, with a weak D call TRBD1 (5 bases). The CDR3 totals 14 residues. Deletions cut 1 base from V and 4 bases from J, with 10 bases between. Per germline, CDR1 LGHNA and CDR2 YNFKEQ. The CDR3 loop is CASSQAAQGTEAFF. In DNA, the CDR3 is TGTGCCAGCAGCCAAGCAGCCCAGGGCACTGAAGCTTTCTTT.

The chain recombines TRBV18 with TRBJ1-5, with 8 positions matching TRBD1. Germline V gene data show CDR1 as KGHSH and CDR2 as LQKENI. This CDR3 comprises 16 residues. V was pared by 0 bases and J by 6 bases, with 7 bases of the junction left unmatched. CDR3: CASSPPPGQGGQPQHF. CDR3 nucleotides: TGTGCCAGCTCACCACCGCCCGGACAGGGTGGTCAGCCCCAGCATTTT.